The source of this T cell receptor beta chain is a study of CD8+ T cells in alopecia areata. J gave up 0 bases and V 0 bases, and 2 bases lay outside the gene matches. The CDR3 length is 16 residues. Germline V CDR1 and CDR2: MNHEY, SVGAGI. Samples from alopecia areata patients were lesional scalp punch biopsies and peripheral blood. RNA was isolated and reverse transcribed to cDNA, the sequencing template. TCRdb keeps only in-frame clones here, not all; method: immunoSEQ multiplex PCR. Of approximately 12,000 clones in the sample, 60% are singletons; the top ten hold about 22%. The receptor comes from a human donor with alopecia areata. What was sequenced was skin. The chain is built from TRBV6-5 and TRBJ1-1, with 9 nucleotides matching TRBD1. The CDR3 loop is CASSYSGQGMNTEAFF. DNA of the CDR3: TGTGCCAGCAGTTACTCGGGACAGGGAATGAACACTGAAGCTTTCTTT.